What follows describes a single TCR beta chain. Its antigen is currently unknown. These data originate in a study of Ad26.COV2.S vaccination and SARS-CoV-2 variants. The CDR3 runs to 14 residues. V gave up 5 bases and J gave up 0 bases, with 11 bases separating them. CDR1 is LGHDT, CDR2 YNNKEL, per germline (reference sequence). Some clones are missing from TCRdb's copy, which holds only in-frame ones; the method was immunoSEQ multiplex PCR. The data show 300,000 to 400,000 clones, with around 92% seen just once and 3.5% to 4.5% held by the top ten. Points from the study as a whole: Vaccinees reportedly had broad spike-specific CD8+ and CD4+ T cell responses. Participants given vaccine showed non-spike TCR breadth similar to that of placebo recipients. Possibly, TCR breadth and depth analyses underestimated total T cell responses. Vaccinees displayed broader spike-specific TCR repertoires than placebo recipients.

The chain joins TRBV3-1 (or the pseudogene TRBV3-2) to TRBJ2-7; possibly TRBD1 for D (5 bases). This material consisted of peripheral blood, taken after recovery from COVID-19. The origin of this receptor is a human donor who had recovered from COVID-19. CDR3 DNA sequence: TGTGCCAGCAGCACAGACAGAAACTCCTACGAGCAGTACTTC. Translated: CASSTDRNSYEQYF.